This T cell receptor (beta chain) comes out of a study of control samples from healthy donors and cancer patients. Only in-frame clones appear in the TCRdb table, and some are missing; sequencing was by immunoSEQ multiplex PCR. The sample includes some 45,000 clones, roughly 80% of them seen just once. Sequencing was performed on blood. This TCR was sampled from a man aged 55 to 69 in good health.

The CDR3 loop is CASSQKIRGSRGPAPDTQYF. CDR3 coding DNA: TGCGCCAGCAGCCAAAAGATCCGGGGGAGCAGGGGGCCAGCCCCAGATACGCAGTATTTT. This chain links TRBV4-3 with TRBJ2-3; the match to TRBD1 covers 8 bases. CDR1 is LGHNA, CDR2 YSLEER, per germline. This CDR3 spans 20 amino acids. The V and J ends lost 2 bases and 4 bases, in that order; junction bases with no gene match: 20.